There are a few counts of the clone carrying this T cell receptor (beta chain). The antigen is undetermined. Germline V lookup: CDR1 LGHNA, CDR2 YNFKEQ. The V end was cut by 0 bases, the J end by 0 bases, with 9 bases between. The CDR3 sequence is 16 residues long. This sample stems from a study of T-cell memory formation after mild COVID-19. Findings of the study overall: Clones shrinking from day 15 to 85 showed even CD4/CD8 mixes; later expanders tilted CD4+.

In TCRdb, the 5' RACE reads were re-called with MiXCR into one record per CDR3 protein. The table has hundreds of thousands of distinct CDR3 sequences, about a fifth seen once. The sequence was obtained from an adult woman who had mild COVID-19 (a few samples of this study predate the infection). Cell type and time point are not known. This chain links TRBV4-2 with TRBJ1-3; D remains unclear. Sequenced: PBMCs or a T cell subset sorted from them (not recorded which). The CDR3 nucleotides read TGTGCCAGCAGCCAAGAAATGATCAGCTCTGGAAACACCATATATTTT. As protein: CASSQEMISSGNTIYF.